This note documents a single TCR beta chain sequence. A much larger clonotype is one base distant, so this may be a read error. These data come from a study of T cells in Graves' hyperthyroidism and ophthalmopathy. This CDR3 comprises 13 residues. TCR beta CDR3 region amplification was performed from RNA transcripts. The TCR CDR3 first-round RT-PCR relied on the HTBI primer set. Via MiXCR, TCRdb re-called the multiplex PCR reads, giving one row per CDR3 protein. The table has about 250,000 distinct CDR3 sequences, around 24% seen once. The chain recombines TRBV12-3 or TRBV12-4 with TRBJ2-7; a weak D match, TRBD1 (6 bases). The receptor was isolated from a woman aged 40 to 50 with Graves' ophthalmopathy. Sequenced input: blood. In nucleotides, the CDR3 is TGTGCCAGCAGTTTAATACAGGGCTACGAGCTGTACTTC. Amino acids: CASSLIQGYELYF.